These T cell receptor beta chains were read from a single sample in a study of blood T cell repertoires in COVID-19. Here immunoSEQ multiplex PCR was the method, and the copy in TCRdb shows in-frame clones only, minus some. The table records 250,000 to 400,000 clones, roughly nine tenths of them present only once. The material sequenced was peripheral blood. These receptors were taken from a woman aged 30 to 39 with COVID-19, enrolled during active disease. Both conserved end residues are part of each CDR3. The order of the fields is CDR3 DNA, CDR3 protein, clone size, D gene, J gene, V gene. A D gene is named only where the DNA matches it firmly. Only part of the rows carry a size: once, few, many, or a class if the clone is expanded.

DNA: TGTGCCAGCAGCGGATGGGACAGCGAAGGCTACACCTTC; CDR3: CASSGWDSEGYTF; size: -; D: TRBD1; J: TRBJ1-2; V: TRBV11-2
DNA: TGTGCCAGCACCTCATCCGGAGGCTACAATGAGCAGTTCTTC; CDR3: CASTSSGGYNEQFF; size: -; D: -; J: TRBJ2-1; V: TRBV9
DNA: TGTGCTAGTGGTTTTGGGCAATTTGGCTACACCTTC; CDR3: CASGFGQFGYTF; size: -; D: -; J: TRBJ1-2; V: TRBV12-5
DNA: TGTGCCAGCAGCCCCGGGACAGGGGTCGGTGGCTACACCTTC; CDR3: CASSPGTGVGGYTF; size: -; D: TRBD1; J: TRBJ1-2; V: TRBV9
DNA: TGCAGCGCTAGACAGTCTCCGAATGAAAAACTGTTTTTT; CDR3: CSARQSPNEKLFF; size: -; D: -; J: TRBJ1-4; V: TRBV29-1
DNA: TGTGCCAGCAGCTTAGCGAGGGAGGTCCCCCCTGAAGCTTTCTTT; CDR3: CASSLAREVPPEAFF; size: once; D: -; J: TRBJ1-1; V: TRBV7-2
DNA: TGTGCCAGTAGTCCTTCCGGGACAGGGGGCGAGGGCTACACCTTC; CDR3: CASSPSGTGGEGYTF; size: -; D: TRBD1; J: TRBJ1-2; V: TRBV19
DNA: TGTGCCAGCAGCTTAGGAGGAGGGGGCGCAACCGGGGAGCTGTTTTTT; CDR3: CASSLGGGGATGELFF; size: -; D: -; J: TRBJ2-2; V: TRBV7-9
DNA: TGTGCCACCAGTGATCCCGTAAGGACTAGTGCATTGGGTGAGCAGTTCTTC; CDR3: CATSDPVRTSALGEQFF; size: -; D: TRBD2; J: TRBJ2-1; V: TRBV24-1
DNA: TGCGCCAGCAGCTGGCACGGACAGGGGGACACCGGGGAGCTGTTTTTT; CDR3: CASSWHGQGDTGELFF; size: -; D: TRBD1; J: TRBJ2-2; V: TRBV5-1
DNA: TGTGCCAGCAGCCACTCGGGACAGGGGAATGAAAAACTGTTTTTT; CDR3: CASSHSGQGNEKLFF; size: -; D: TRBD1; J: TRBJ1-4; V: TRBV3-1/TRBV3-2
DNA: TGTGCCAGCAGCTTAGGTACTGTTAGCTCCTACGAGCAGTACTTC; CDR3: CASSLGTVSSYEQYF; size: -; D: -; J: TRBJ2-7; V: TRBV11-2
DNA: TGTGCCAGTAGTAGGACAACCAACTCCTACGAGCAGTACTTC; CDR3: CASSRTTNSYEQYF; size: -; D: -; J: TRBJ2-7; V: TRBV19
DNA: TGCGCCAGCAGTGACCAGGGGATCTATGGCTACACCTTC; CDR3: CASSDQGIYGYTF; size: -; D: -; J: TRBJ1-2; V: TRBV10-2
DNA: TGTGCCAGCAGTTTAATGCGGCAGGGGGGCTACGAGCAGTACTTC; CDR3: CASSLMRQGGYEQYF; size: -; D: -; J: TRBJ2-7; V: TRBV27
DNA: TGTGCCTGGTACTCCAGGGTGAGTGCCACTGAAGCTTTCTTT; CDR3: CAWYSRVSATEAFF; size: -; D: -; J: TRBJ1-1; V: TRBV30
DNA: TGTGCCAGCAGCTTAGATAATAGCAATCAGCCCCAGCATTTT; CDR3: CASSLDNSNQPQHF; size: once; D: -; J: TRBJ1-5; V: TRBV7-2
DNA: TGTGCCAGCAGCCAAGAAGGGGGTAGGGAAGGCTACACCTTC; CDR3: CASSQEGGREGYTF; size: once; D: -; J: TRBJ1-2; V: TRBV4-2
DNA: TGCGCCAGCTCAGCGGTGGGGGAGACCCAGTACTTC; CDR3: CASSAVGETQYF; size: -; D: -; J: TRBJ2-5; V: TRBV10-2
DNA: TGTGCCACTGGACTATCAGGCACAGATACGCAGTATTTT; CDR3: CATGLSGTDTQYF; size: -; D: -; J: TRBJ2-3; V: TRBV19
DNA: TGTGCCAGCAGTTCCACTAGCGGGAATGAGCAGTTCTTC; CDR3: CASSSTSGNEQFF; size: -; D: TRBD2; J: TRBJ2-1; V: TRBV6-5
DNA: TGTGCCTGGAGTGTGGGACTAGCGGCCTACGAGCAGTACTTC; CDR3: CAWSVGLAAYEQYF; size: few; D: TRBD2; J: TRBJ2-7; V: TRBV30
DNA: TGTGCCAGCAGTTTAACACAGAACACTGAAGCTTTCTTT; CDR3: CASSLTQNTEAFF; size: -; D: -; J: TRBJ1-1; V: TRBV12-3/TRBV12-4
DNA: TGTGCCAGCAGTTTATTCCCCGTAGAAGGGGAGCTGTTTTTT; CDR3: CASSLFPVEGELFF; size: -; D: -; J: TRBJ2-2; V: TRBV28
DNA: TGTGCCAGCAGGGGACTAGGGGGGCCCTACGAGCAGTACTTC; CDR3: CASRGLGGPYEQYF; size: -; D: TRBD2; J: TRBJ2-7; V: TRBV27
DNA: TGTGCCAGCAGTTTATCGATGACAGGGAGATCACCCCTCCACTTT; CDR3: CASSLSMTGRSPLHF; size: -; D: TRBD1; J: TRBJ1-6; V: TRBV27